This T cell receptor (beta chain) was recorded in a study of CD8+ T cells in alopecia areata. Germline CDR1 reads MNHEY; CDR2 reads SMNVEV (reference sequence). CDR3 length: 16 amino acids. V was clipped by 2 bases and J by 0 bases, with 14 bases between them. This clone was counted a few times. Extracted from the samples, RNA was reverse transcribed into cDNA to serve as the sequencing template. Libraries were prepared by immunoSEQ multiplex PCR; TCRdb keeps only in-frame clonotypes and omits some of them. Of over 150,000 clones detected, almost 65% appear once; the ten largest clones hold more than 1.5%.

The source of this sequence is a human donor with alopecia areata. V gene TRBV27 combines with J gene TRBJ2-7; D gene unclear. The sequenced sample was CD4+ T cells sorted from blood, obtained at week 0. The CDR3 protein is CASSLGFDISSYEQYF. In nucleotides, the CDR3 is TGTGCCAGCAGTTTAGGATTTGATATCAGCTCCTACGAGCAGTACTTC.